These 15 T cell receptor beta chains came from one sample sequenced in a study of a mutant IDH1 vaccine in newly diagnosed glioma. Described time point: baseline, week 1 (first vaccination visit). Treatment: pre-vaccination baseline after standard-of-care therapy. The data were produced by immunoSEQ multiplex PCR, yet TCRdb's version contains in-frame clones alone and is incomplete. The sample shows approximately 70,000 clones, about 86% of them seen only once. Sequences were derived from PBMCs, sampled from a glioma patient treated with radiotherapy, temozolomide or both. The receptor set was obtained from a man between 25 and 39 years old with glioma.

The chain couples TRBV9 to TRBJ2-2; 10 bases map to TRBD2. Germline V CDR1 and CDR2: SGDLS, YYNGEE. The V segment lost 2 bases and the J segment 6 bases; nucleotides outside the gene matches: 7. The CDR3 has 16 residues. The CDR3 loop reads CASSVTAGGLAGELFF. The DNA of the CDR3 is TGTGCCAGCAGCGTTACAGCGGGGGGGCTTGCCGGGGAGCTGTTTTTT.

This chain joins TRBV19 and TRBJ1-2; D possibly corresponds to TRBD1 (6 bases). Between the trimmed V and J ends, which lost 8 bases and 8 bases, there was a span of 18 bases. The CDR3 totals 13 residues. The germline gives CDR1 LNHDA, CDR2 SQIVND (reference sequence). CDR3 amino acids: CASSLGGMRGYTF. The CDR3 nucleotides read TGTGCCAGTTCTTTAGGGGGTATGAGAGGCTACACCTTC.

The chain recombines TRBV6-5 with TRBJ2-5; D unclear. Trimming took 5 bases from V and 2 from J, leaving 3 bases between them. Germline CDR1 and CDR2: MNHEY and SVGAGI. The CDR3 sequence is 11 residues long. The CDR3 spells CASSNQETQYF. The DNA of the CDR3 is TGTGCCAGCAGTAATCAAGAGACCCAGTACTTC.

This clone was recorded once. The V call is TRBV7-6, the J call TRBJ1-6, with D possibly matching TRBD1 (5 bases). The CDR3 is made up of 17 amino acids. Germline V gene lookup returns CDR1 SGHVS and CDR2 FNYEAQ. V lost 3 bases and J 8 bases, leaving 20 bases between the germline ends. In DNA form, the CDR3 reads TGTGCCAGCAGCTTTCAGAAGGCCCTGCGGGGGGATTCACCCCTCCACTTT. It specifies CASSFQKALRGDSPLHF.

The CDR3 loop reads CASSLDVGRIIGELFF. Written as DNA, the CDR3 is TGTGCCAGCAGCCTGGACGTGGGGCGGATTATCGGGGAGCTGTTTTTT. The gene calls are TRBV5-4 and TRBJ2-2, with a tentative D call TRBD1 (5 bases). Trimming stripped 4 bases from V and 7 bases from J, with 20 bases between. Germline V gene sequence: CDR1 SGHNT, CDR2 YYREEE (reference sequence). This CDR3 contains 16 residues.

This clone was picked up one time. This chain links TRBV29-1 with TRBJ1-5; unclear D gene. V lost 5 bases and J lost 3, with 11 bases in between. The CDR3 consists of 13 residues. Germline V gene sequence: CDR1 SQVTM, CDR2 ANQGSEA. The CDR3 loop reads CSVQDGYNQPQHF. CDR3 sequence (DNA): TGCAGCGTTCAGGACGGATACAATCAGCCCCAGCATTTT.

This chain joins TRBV7-2 and TRBJ2-2, with 9 bases fitting TRBD1. CDR3 size: 17 residues. Germline-derived CDR1 and CDR2 are SGHTA and FQGNSA. V lost 4 bases and J lost 3; bases outside the gene matches: 9. The CDR3 spells CASSSEVTGGYTGELFF. CDR3 in DNA: TGTGCCAGCAGCTCAGAGGTGACAGGGGGGTACACCGGGGAGCTGTTTTTT.

This clone was picked up a small number of times. For the CDR3, the DNA is TGTGCCAGTAGTATTCGGGGGGCGGATCAGCCCCAGCATTTT. Residues: CASSIRGADQPQHF. The chain links TRBV19 to TRBJ1-5; possible D gene TRBD1, 6 bases. The CDR3 extends over 14 amino acids. Germline CDR1 LNHDA, CDR2 SQIVND (reference sequence). The V and J ends lost 3 bases and 5 bases respectively, with 11 bases between them.

The chain couples TRBV9 to TRBJ1-1, with 10 bases aligning to TRBD1. Germline-derived CDR1 and CDR2 are SGDLS and YYNGEE. V lost 3 bases, J lost 1 base, and 0 bases stayed unmatched. The CDR3 loop spans 14 amino acids. The CDR3 DNA is TGTGCCAGCAGCGGGGACAGGGGGAACACTGAAGCTTTCTTT. The encoded protein is CASSGDRGNTEAFF. The variable domain in full, with the rest retrieved from reference TRBV9 and TRBJ1-1, is DSGVTQTPKHLITATGQRVTLRCSPRSGDLSVYWYQQSLDQGLQFLIQYYNGEERAKGNILERFSAQQFPDLHSELNLSSLELGDSALYFCASSGDRGNTEAFFGQGTRLTVV.

The chain employs TRBV2 and TRBJ2-1; the D is unclear. Germline loops: CDR1 SNHLY, CDR2 FYNNEI. V lost 8 bases and J 6 bases, leaving 11 bases between the germline ends. The length of the CDR3 is 12 residues. CDR3 sequence (DNA): TGTGCCAGCCCCGACTTGTTCAATGAGCAGTTCTTC. Translating it yields CASPDLFNEQFF.

The chain couples TRBV20-1 to TRBJ1-5; the D is unclear. The germline V gene encodes CDR1 DFQATT and CDR2 SNEGSKA (reference sequence). The CDR3 loop spans 11 amino acids. V lost 6 bases and J 7 bases, leaving 10 bases between the germline ends. CDR3: CSATEDQPQHF. In DNA, the CDR3 is TGCAGTGCCACTGAAGACCAGCCCCAGCATTTT.

This rearrangement joins TRBV5-1 to TRBJ1-5, with D perhaps TRBD1 (6 bases). CDR3 length equals 14 residues. The germline gives CDR1 SGHRS, CDR2 YFSETQ. Trimming removed 4 bases at V and 7 bases at J, with 15 bases between. For the CDR3, the DNA is TGCGCCAGCAGCCCACAGGGTTCAGGACAGCCCCAGCATTTT. The encoded protein is CASSPQGSGQPQHF.

The V gene is TRBV6-1, the J gene TRBJ2-1; TRBD1 agrees at 7 bases. CDR1 and CDR2 from the germline V gene are MNHNS and SASEGT. The length of the CDR3 is 15 residues. The V segment lost 1 base and the J segment 3 bases; nucleotides outside the gene matches: 3. CDR3 amino acids: CASSEEAGGYNEQFF. The CDR3 DNA reads TGTGCCAGCAGTGAAGAGGCAGGGGGCTACAATGAGCAGTTCTTC.

The chain is built from TRBV19 and TRBJ1-2, with 8 bases that match TRBD1. The V segment lost 6 bases and the J segment 3 bases; nucleotides outside the gene matches: 9. The CDR3 spans 15 residues. Germline CDR1 and CDR2: LNHDA and SQIVND (reference sequence). CDR3 sequence (DNA): TGTGCCAGTAGCGATGACCACAGGGGGGACTATGGCTACACCTTC. Translation: CASSDDHRGDYGYTF. Full variable domain (missing parts from reference TRBV19 and TRBJ1-2): DGGITQSPKYLFRKEGQNVTLSCEQNLNHDAMYWYRQDPGQGLRLIYYSQIVNDFQKGDIAEGYSVSREKKESFPLTVTSAQKNPTAFYLCASSDDHRGDYGYTFGSGTRLTVV.

This CDR3 reads CASSLAATGSPYEQYF. In DNA, the CDR3 is TGCGCCAGCAGCTTGGCCGCGACAGGCTCTCCCTACGAGCAGTACTTC. This chain links TRBV5-1 with TRBJ2-7; TRBD1 might be the D (6 bases). CDR3 length: 16 residues. Germline V gene lookup returns CDR1 SGHRS and CDR2 YFSETQ. Between the trimmed V and J ends, which lost 0 bases and 2 bases, there was a span of 15 bases.